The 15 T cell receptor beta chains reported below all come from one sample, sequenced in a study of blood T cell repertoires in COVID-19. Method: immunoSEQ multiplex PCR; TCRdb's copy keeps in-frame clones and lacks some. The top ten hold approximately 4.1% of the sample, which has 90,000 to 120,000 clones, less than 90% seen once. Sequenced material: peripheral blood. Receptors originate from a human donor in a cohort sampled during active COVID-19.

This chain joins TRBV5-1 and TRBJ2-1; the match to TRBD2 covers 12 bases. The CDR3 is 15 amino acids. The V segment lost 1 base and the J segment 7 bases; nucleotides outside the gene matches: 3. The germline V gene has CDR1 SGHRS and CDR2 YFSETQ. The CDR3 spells CASSLQTSGRNEQFF. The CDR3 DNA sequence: TGCGCCAGCAGCTTGCAAACTAGCGGGAGGAATGAGCAGTTCTTC.

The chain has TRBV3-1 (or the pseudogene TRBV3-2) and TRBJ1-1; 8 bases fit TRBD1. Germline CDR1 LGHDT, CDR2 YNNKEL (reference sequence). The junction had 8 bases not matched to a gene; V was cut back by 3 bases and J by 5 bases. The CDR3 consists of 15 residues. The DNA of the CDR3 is TGTGCCAGCAGCCATACAGGGGGTATTTGGACTGAAGCTTTCTTT. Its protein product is CASSHTGGIWTEAFF.

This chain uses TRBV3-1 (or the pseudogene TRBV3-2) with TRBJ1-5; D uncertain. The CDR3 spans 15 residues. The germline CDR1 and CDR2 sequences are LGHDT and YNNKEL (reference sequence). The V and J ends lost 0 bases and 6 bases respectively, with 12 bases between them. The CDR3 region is CASSQDMRVIQPQHF. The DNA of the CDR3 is TGTGCCAGCAGCCAAGATATGAGGGTTATTCAGCCCCAGCATTTT.

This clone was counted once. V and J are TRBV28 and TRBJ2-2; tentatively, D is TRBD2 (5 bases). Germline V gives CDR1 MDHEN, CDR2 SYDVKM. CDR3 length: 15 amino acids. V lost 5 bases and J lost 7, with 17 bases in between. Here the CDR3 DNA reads TGTGCCAGCAGTAGTAACCGGGGTTGGGGCGGGGAGCTGTTTTTT. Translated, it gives CASSSNRGWGGELFF.

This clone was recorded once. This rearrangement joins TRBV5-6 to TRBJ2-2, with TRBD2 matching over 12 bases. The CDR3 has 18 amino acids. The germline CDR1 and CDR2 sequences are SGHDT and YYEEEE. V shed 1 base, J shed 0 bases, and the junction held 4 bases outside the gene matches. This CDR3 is CASSLRASGRANTGELFF. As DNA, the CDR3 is TGTGCCAGCAGCTTGCGGGCTAGCGGGAGGGCGAACACCGGGGAGCTGTTTTTT. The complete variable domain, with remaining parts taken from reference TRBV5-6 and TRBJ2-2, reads DAGVTQSPTHLIKTRGQQVTLRCSPKSGHDTVSWYQQALGQGPQFIFQYYEEEERQRGNFPDRFSGHQFPNYSSELNVNALLLGDSALYLCASSLRASGRANTGELFFGEGSRLTVL.

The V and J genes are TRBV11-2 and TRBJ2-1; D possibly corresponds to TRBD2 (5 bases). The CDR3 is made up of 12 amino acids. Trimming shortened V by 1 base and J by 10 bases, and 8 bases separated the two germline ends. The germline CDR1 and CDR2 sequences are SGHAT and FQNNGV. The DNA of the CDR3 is TGTGCCAGCAGCTTAGGGCCGGGGGAGCAGTTCTTC. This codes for CASSLGPGEQFF. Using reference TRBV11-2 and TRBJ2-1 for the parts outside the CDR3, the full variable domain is EAGVAQSPRYKIIEKRQSVAFWCNPISGHATLYWYQQILGQGPKLLIQFQNNGVVDDSQLPKDRFSAERLKGVDSTLKIQPAKLEDSAVYLCASSLGPGEQFFGPGTRLTVL.

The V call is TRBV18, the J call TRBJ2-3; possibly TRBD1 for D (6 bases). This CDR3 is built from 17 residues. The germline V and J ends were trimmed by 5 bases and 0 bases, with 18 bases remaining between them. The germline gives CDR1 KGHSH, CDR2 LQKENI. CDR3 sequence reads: CASSRGGTTTSTDTQYF. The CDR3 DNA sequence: TGTGCCAGCTCAAGAGGGGGTACTACCACTAGCACAGATACGCAGTATTTT.

Written as DNA, the CDR3 is TGTGCCAGCAGCTTACGCCTCCGGGACAGGGGCAATGAGCAGTTCTTC. It encodes CASSLRLRDRGNEQFF. V and J are TRBV7-3 and TRBJ2-1; 10 bases fit TRBD1. The V gene end was trimmed by 2 bases and the J gene end by 6 bases; junction bases not matched to a gene: 7. Germline V lookup: CDR1 SGHTA, CDR2 FQGTGA. The CDR3 spans 16 residues.

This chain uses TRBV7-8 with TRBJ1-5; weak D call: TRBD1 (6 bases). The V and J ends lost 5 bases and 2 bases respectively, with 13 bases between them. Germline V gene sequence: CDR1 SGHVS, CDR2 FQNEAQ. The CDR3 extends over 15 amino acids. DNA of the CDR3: TGTGCCAGCAGCCCTCAGGGGATGGGCAATCAGCCCCAGCATTTT. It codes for CASSPQGMGNQPQHF.

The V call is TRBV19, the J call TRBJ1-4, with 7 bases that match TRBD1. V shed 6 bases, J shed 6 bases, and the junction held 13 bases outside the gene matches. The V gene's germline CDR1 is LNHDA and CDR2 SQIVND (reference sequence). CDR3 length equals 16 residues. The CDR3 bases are TGTGCCAGTAGGGACTTCGACAGGGTAAAGGATGAAAAACTGTTTTTT. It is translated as CASRDFDRVKDEKLFF. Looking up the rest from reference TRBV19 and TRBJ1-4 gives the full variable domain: DGGITQSPKYLFRKEGQNVTLSCEQNLNHDAMYWYRQDPGQGLRLIYYSQIVNDFQKGDIAEGYSVSREKKESFPLTVTSAQKNPTAFYLCASRDFDRVKDEKLFFGSGTQLSVL.

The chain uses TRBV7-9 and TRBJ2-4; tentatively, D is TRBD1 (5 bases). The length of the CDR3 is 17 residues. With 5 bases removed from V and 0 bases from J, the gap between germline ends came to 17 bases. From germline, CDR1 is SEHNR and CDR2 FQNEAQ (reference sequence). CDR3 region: CASSRQGSLLAKNIQYF. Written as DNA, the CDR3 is TGTGCCAGCAGCCGTCAGGGTAGCCTATTAGCCAAAAACATTCAGTACTTC.

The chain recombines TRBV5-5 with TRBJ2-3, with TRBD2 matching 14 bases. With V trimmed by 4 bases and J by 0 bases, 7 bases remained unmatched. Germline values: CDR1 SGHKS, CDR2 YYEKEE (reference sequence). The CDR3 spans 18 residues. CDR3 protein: CASSATSGRARSTDTQYF. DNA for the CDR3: TGTGCCAGCAGCGCGACTAGCGGGAGGGCCCGAAGCACAGATACGCAGTATTTT.

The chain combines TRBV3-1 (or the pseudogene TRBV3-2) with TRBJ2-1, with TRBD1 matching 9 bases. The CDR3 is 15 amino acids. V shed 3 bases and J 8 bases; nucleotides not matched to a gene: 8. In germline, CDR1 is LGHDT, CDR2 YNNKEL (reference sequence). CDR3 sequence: CASSHWDRVDDEQFF. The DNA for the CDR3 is TGTGCCAGCAGCCACTGGGACAGGGTAGACGATGAGCAGTTCTTC.

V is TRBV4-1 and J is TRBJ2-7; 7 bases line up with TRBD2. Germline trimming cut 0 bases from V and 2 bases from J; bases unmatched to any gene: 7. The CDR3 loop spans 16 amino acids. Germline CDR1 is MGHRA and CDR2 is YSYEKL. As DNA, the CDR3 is TGCGCCAGCAGCCAAGATCGAAGCGGGACCGCCTACGAGCAGTACTTC. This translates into CASSQDRSGTAYEQYF.

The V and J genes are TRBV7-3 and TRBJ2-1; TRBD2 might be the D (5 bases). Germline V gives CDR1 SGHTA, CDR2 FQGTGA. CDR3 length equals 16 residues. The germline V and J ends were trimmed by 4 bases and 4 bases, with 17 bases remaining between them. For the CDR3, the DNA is TGTGCCAGCAGCTCCTTTGAAGCGGAGCTGTACAATGAGCAGTTCTTC. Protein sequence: CASSSFEAELYNEQFF.